Ten or more counts support the clone carrying this T cell receptor (beta chain). The antigen remains unidentified. This sample was taken from a study of T cells in Graves' hyperthyroidism and ophthalmopathy. Notes on the study in general: It was a median about 6.5 months before onset that the model predicted ophthalmopathy.

Individuals with ophthalmopathy presented a Clinical Activity Score of at least 3, a NOSPECS grade of at least 4 and a duration under 3 months. Patients were excluded because of uncontrolled infection, other autoimmune disease, pregnancy or lactation. Clinical symptoms, serum thyroxine and TRAb, thyroid ultrasound and orbital computed tomography were used for the diagnoses. Researchers took RNA transcripts and amplified the TCR beta CDR3 regions from them. Using the HTBI primer set, a first-round RT-PCR was run on the TCR CDR3. TCRdb recomputed calls from the multiplex PCR reads with MiXCR, one row per CDR3 protein. Among 550,000 to 600,000 distinct CDR3 sequences listed, more than 13% were seen once. The specimen was blood. This receptor was identified in a young woman with Graves' ophthalmopathy.

The CDR3 nucleotides are TGCAGTGCTACCACCGACATAGGGAGTTACAATGAGCAGTTCTTC. Encoded protein: CSATTDIGSYNEQFF. This chain links TRBV20-1 with TRBJ2-1; maybe TRBD2 (5 bases). The CDR3 totals 15 residues. CDR1 is DFQATT and CDR2 is SNEGSKA in the germline V gene (reference sequence). V was pared by 4 bases and J by 4 bases, with 17 bases between.